This TCR beta chain comes out of a study of shared T cell receptors in the human thymus. V dropped 4 bases and J dropped 4; count of bases not matched to a gene: 11. Germline loops: CDR1 SGHRS, CDR2 YFSETQ. The CDR3 extends over 18 amino acids. TCRdb's table, derived via immunoSEQ multiplex PCR, lists solely in-frame clones and lacks some. The data contain almost 550,000 clones, 78% of them singletons. The data also belong to a second study, concerning human thymus T cells. That work adds: Within thymic and blood repertoires, V and J gene usage appeared to be biased. Reports from related research described highly overlapping thymic repertoires among unrelated individuals.

The sample taken for sequencing was thymocytes. This receptor was identified in a boy younger than two with a congenital heart defect. The genes are TRBV5-1 and TRBJ2-6, with 10 nucleotides matching TRBD1. The CDR3 reads CASSQAGTGDIGANVLTF. The CDR3 DNA follows: TGCGCCAGCAGCCAAGCCGGGACAGGGGACATCGGGGCCAACGTCCTGACTTTC.